Listed here are 23 T cell receptor beta chains from one sample, sequenced in a study of blood T cell repertoires in COVID-19. Some clones are missing from TCRdb's copy, which holds only in-frame ones; the method was immunoSEQ multiplex PCR. The sample includes hundreds of thousands of clones, 86% of them seen just once. The sample comprised peripheral blood. The receptors shown here come from a woman in her seventies with COVID-19, enrolled during active disease.

J is TRBJ1-2 and V is TRBV20-1; D is possibly TRBD1 (5 bases). The CDR3 extends over 8 amino acids. In germline, CDR1 is DFQATT, CDR2 SNEGSKA (reference sequence). CDR3 in amino acids: CSGGGYTF. Written as DNA, the CDR3 is TGCAGCGGGGGTGGCTACACCTTC.

The chain links TRBV10-1 to TRBJ2-7, with 8 bases aligning to TRBD1. Germline assignment: CDR1 WNHNN and CDR2 SYGVQD (reference sequence). This CDR3 spans 13 amino acids. The V and J ends lost 1 base and 6 bases, in that order; junction bases with no gene match: 2. CDR3: CASSEYGTGEQYF. CDR3 nucleotides: TGCGCCAGCAGTGAGTACGGGACAGGCGAGCAGTACTTC.

The chain combines TRBV7-7 with TRBJ1-3, with 8 bases identical to TRBD1. The V and J ends lost 6 bases and 4 bases, in that order; junction bases with no gene match: 14. The CDR3 totals 17 residues. CDR1 SSHAT and CDR2 FNYEAQ come from the germline V gene (reference sequence). The CDR3 bases are TGTGCCAGCAGGAACCAATACCGGGACAGGAAAGGAAACACCATATATTTT. Amino acid sequence: CASRNQYRDRKGNTIYF.

The CDR3 spells CASSPDRDWEQYF. The CDR3 nucleotides read TGTGCCAGCAGCCCGGACAGGGATTGGGAGCAGTACTTC. This chain connects TRBV2 to TRBJ2-7; 8 nucleotides line up with TRBD1. The CDR3 covers 13 residues. The germline CDR1 and CDR2 sequences are SNHLY and FYNNEI. Trimming at V came to 6 bases and at J to 7 bases, leaving 8 bases not matched to a gene. Based on the CDR3 plus reference TRBV2 and TRBJ2-7, the full variable domain is EPEVTQTPSHQVTQMGQEVILRCVPISNHLYFYWYRQILGQKVEFLVSFYNNEISEKSEIFDDQFSVERPDGSNFTLKIRSTKLEDSAMYFCASSPDRDWEQYFGPGTRLTVT.

The CDR3 DNA is TGTGCCAGCAGTACGGCGGGACTTGAAGCTTTCTTT. Protein: CASSTAGLEAFF. The chain links TRBV12-3 or TRBV12-4 to TRBJ1-1, with TRBD1 as a possible D gene (5 bases). This CDR3 region has 12 residues. V gave up 5 bases and J gave up 7 bases, with 11 bases separating them.

The chain employs TRBV3-1 (or the pseudogene TRBV3-2) and TRBJ1-3; D call uncertain. Germline V gives CDR1 LGHDT, CDR2 YNNKEL (reference sequence). The CDR3 runs 14 residues. The ends were cut back, 2 bases at V and 2 bases at J, with 7 bases in the middle. The CDR3 coding sequence is TGTGCCAGCAGCCAAAAAGGAGCTGGAAACACCATATATTTT. Protein: CASSQKGAGNTIYF.

This clone occurred a few times. This chain joins TRBV28 and TRBJ2-3, with 7 nucleotides matching TRBD2. The V gene's germline CDR1 is MDHEN and CDR2 SYDVKM. This CDR3 region has 17 residues. With 6 bases clipped from V and 3 bases from J, the junction kept 15 bases outside the gene matches. The CDR3 sequence is CASRQSASGTRTDTQYF. DNA of the CDR3: TGTGCCAGCAGACAATCTGCCAGCGGGACTCGAACAGATACGCAGTATTTT.

V and J are TRBV24-1 and TRBJ2-7, with a tentative D call TRBD2 (6 bases). The CDR3 runs 12 residues. Trimming removed 9 bases from V and 1 base from J, with 9 bases in between. The germline CDR1 and CDR2 sequences are KGHDR and SFDVKD. The CDR3 loop is CATSGGSYEQYF. In DNA, the CDR3 is TGTGCCACCTCCGGGGGTTCCTACGAGCAGTACTTC.

Note on this clone: Other DNA variants within this sample encode the same CDR3. The chain combines TRBV5-1 with TRBJ1-3; D is possibly TRBD1 (6 bases). The CDR3 has 14 amino acids. V lost 4 bases and J 0 bases, leaving 8 bases between the germline ends. Germline V gene sequence: CDR1 SGHRS, CDR2 YFSETQ. The CDR3 DNA is TGCGCCAGCAGCGCACAGGGCTCTGGAAACACCATATATTTT. Its translation is CASSAQGSGNTIYF.

The chain links TRBV18 to TRBJ1-1; TRBD1 is a possible D gene (6 bases). The CDR3 contains 14 residues. V dropped 4 bases and J dropped 2 bases, with 11 bases sitting between them. Germline V gives CDR1 KGHSH, CDR2 LQKENI. The CDR3 coding sequence is TGTGCCAGCTCACGGTGGGGGCAAAACACTGAAGCTTTCTTT. Amino acid sequence: CASSRWGQNTEAFF.

CDR3 loop: CSASGESTDRISYEQYF. DNA for the CDR3: TGCAGTGCTAGTGGAGAATCGACAGATCGAATTTCCTACGAGCAGTACTTC. The chain employs TRBV20-1 and TRBJ2-7; maybe TRBD1 (5 bases). The germline V and J ends were trimmed by 3 bases and 1 base, with 22 bases remaining between them. The CDR3 is made up of 17 amino acids. Germline lookup yields CDR1 DFQATT and CDR2 SNEGSKA (reference sequence).

The chain has TRBV9 and TRBJ2-7, with D possibly being TRBD1 (7 bases). CDR3 size: 15 residues. Germline CDR1 is SGDLS and CDR2 is YYNGEE. V was cut by 3 bases and J by 5 bases, with 18 bases left in between. This CDR3 reads CASSGRQGTGDEQYF. CDR3 DNA sequence: TGTGCCAGCAGCGGCCGACAGGGAACGGGGGACGAGCAGTACTTC.

The chain combines TRBV7-9 with TRBJ2-5; weak D call: TRBD2 (5 bases). Germline V gene lookup returns CDR1 SEHNR and CDR2 FQNEAQ (reference sequence). CDR3 length: 15 residues. Trimming took 0 bases from V and 4 from J, leaving 12 bases between them. CDR3: CASSLARFGVETQYF. The CDR3 bases are TGTGCCAGCAGCTTAGCGCGCTTCGGGGTAGAGACCCAGTACTTC.

This clone was seen only once. V and J are TRBV6-5 and TRBJ2-3, with 8 bases that match TRBD2. CDR1 is MNHEY and CDR2 is SVGAGI in the germline V gene. The ends lost 0 bases at V and 7 bases at J; junction bases unmatched: 6. CDR3 length: 15 amino acids. The CDR3 nucleotides read TGTGCCAGCAGTTACTCATCGGGGGGGCGATATACGCAGTATTTT. Its translation: CASSYSSGGRYTQYF.

The sample holds one count of this clone. The chain has TRBV7-2 and TRBJ2-3, with TRBD1 matching 7 bases. The CDR3 has 15 amino acids. With V trimmed by 5 bases and J by 2 bases, 7 bases remained unmatched. Germline V gene data show CDR1 as SGHTA and CDR2 as FQGNSA. The CDR3 DNA reads TGTGCCAGCAGCCCAGACAGGGCGATCACAGATACGCAGTATTTT. Translated: CASSPDRAITDTQYF. The complete variable domain, with remaining parts taken from reference TRBV7-2 and TRBJ2-3, reads GAGVSQSPSNKVTEKGKDVELRCDPISGHTALYWYRQSLGQGLEFLIYFQGNSAPDKSGLPSDRFSAERTGGSVSTLTIQRTQQEDSAVYLCASSPDRAITDTQYFGPGTRLTVL.

The chain has TRBV19 and TRBJ2-4; a weak D match, TRBD2 (5 bases). The germline CDR1 and CDR2 sequences are LNHDA and SQIVND (reference sequence). The CDR3 has 15 residues. Deletions cut 5 bases from V and 0 bases from J, with 11 bases between. CDR3 DNA: TGTGCCAGTAGTCCTGAGCGGTTAGCCAAAAACATTCAGTACTTC. Protein: CASSPERLAKNIQYF.

The chain couples TRBV7-9 to TRBJ2-3, with 12 bases lining up with TRBD2. Losses at the gene ends were 5 bases for V and 5 bases for J; bases not matched to a gene: 5. This CDR3 spans 15 amino acids. Germline CDR1 and CDR2: SEHNR and FQNEAQ (reference sequence). The CDR3 is CASSRPSGGGDTQYF. CDR3 bases: TGTGCCAGCAGCCGGCCTAGCGGGGGGGGAGATACGCAGTATTTT. Full variable domain (missing parts from reference TRBV7-9 and TRBJ2-3): DTGVSQNPRHKITKRGQNVTFRCDPISEHNRLYWYRQTLGQGPEFLTYFQNEAQLEKSRLLSDRFSAERPKGSFSTLEIQRTEQGDSAMYLCASSRPSGGGDTQYFGPGTRLTVL.

This clone was recorded once. The gene calls are TRBV28 and TRBJ1-6; tentatively, D is TRBD1 (6 bases). The CDR3 has 18 amino acids. Germline-derived CDR1 and CDR2 are MDHEN and SYDVKM. Trimming cost V 4 bases and J 0 bases, with 16 bases left between them. This chain's CDR3 is CASSYPGHLSSYNSPLHF. The CDR3 coding sequence is TGTGCCAGCAGTTACCCGGGACATCTGAGCTCCTATAATTCACCCCTCCACTTT.

The rearrangement uses TRBV29-1 and TRBJ2-1; 7 positions agree with TRBD1. Per germline, CDR1 SQVTM and CDR2 ANQGSEA. This CDR3 is 14 amino acids long. V lost 0 bases and J lost 11; bases outside the gene matches: 10. The DNA for the CDR3 is TGCAGCGTTGAAGATAGTCTCAGGGACAGCAAGCAGTTCTTC. Its translation: CSVEDSLRDSKQFF.

This clone was recorded once. The chain is built from TRBV3-1 (or the pseudogene TRBV3-2) and TRBJ2-5, with 9 bases aligning to TRBD2. The CDR3 has 13 amino acids. CDR1 is LGHDT and CDR2 is YNNKEL in the germline V gene (reference sequence). V trimming: 9 bases; J trimming: 4 bases; junction bases outside the gene matches: 6. CDR3 sequence: CASLRRGGETQYF. The CDR3 bases are TGTGCCAGTCTCCGGCGGGGGGGAGAGACCCAGTACTTC.

The CDR3 DNA is TGTGCCAGCAGCGAGCAGGGACAGGTAAACACTGAAGCTTTCTTT. Protein sequence: CASSEQGQVNTEAFF. The chain combines TRBV7-8 with TRBJ1-1, with 8 bases identical to TRBD1. The CDR3 totals 15 residues. Germline loops: CDR1 SGHVS, CDR2 FQNEAQ. The V segment lost 5 bases and the J segment 2 bases; nucleotides outside the gene matches: 7.

The rearrangement links TRBV6-2 or TRBV6-3 to TRBJ2-1, with D tentatively TRBD2 (5 bases). V shed 0 bases and J shed 4 bases, with 10 bases lying between them. Germline values: CDR1 MNHEY, CDR2 SVGEGT. The CDR3 extends over 15 amino acids. The CDR3 region is CASSYSRADYNEQFF. CDR3 nucleotides: TGTGCCAGCAGTTACTCGAGGGCAGATTACAATGAGCAGTTCTTC.

This chain links TRBV10-3 with TRBJ2-2; perhaps TRBD2 as D (5 bases). This CDR3 has 14 amino acids. Trimming stripped 6 bases from V and 3 bases from J, with 11 bases between. Germline loops: CDR1 ENHRY, CDR2 SYGVKD. This CDR3 reads CAISEVSDTGELFF. The CDR3 DNA is TGTGCCATCAGCGAAGTTAGCGACACCGGGGAGCTGTTTTTT.